The 32 T cell receptor beta chains reported below all come from one sample, sequenced in a study of blood T cells in healthy people across ages. Alongside a J-beta primer mix, a sample-barcoded 5' primer served in a second PCR lasting roughly 6 to 12 cycles. TCRdb recomputed calls from the 5' RACE reads with MiXCR, one row per CDR3 protein. The data contain about 1.4 million distinct CDR3 sequences, approximately 59% of them singletons. Sequenced material: blood. All receptors come from a man aged 18 to 30 in good health.

The chain employs TRBV5-1 and TRBJ2-3; a possible D gene is TRBD2 (5 bases). CDR1 and CDR2 (germline): SGHRS, YFSETQ. Trimming removed 3 bases from V and 0 bases from J, with 11 bases in between. The CDR3 runs to 15 residues. CDR3 sequence reads: CASSSWTGSTDTQYF. CDR3 coding DNA: TGCGCCAGCAGCTCGTGGACTGGTAGCACAGATACGCAGTATTTT.

This clonotype has just a few counts. CDR3 sequence reads: CASSRPGQDYGYTF. In DNA form, the CDR3 reads TGCGCCAGCAGCCGACCGGGACAAGACTATGGCTACACCTTC. This chain links TRBV4-1 with TRBJ1-2, with TRBD1 as a possible D gene (6 bases). CDR1 and CDR2 from the germline V gene are MGHRA and YSYEKL. The ends were cut back, 4 bases at V and 3 bases at J, with 12 bases in the middle. The CDR3 runs to 14 residues.

The chain uses TRBV28 and TRBJ2-1; 11 positions agree with TRBD2. This CDR3 comprises 15 residues. The germline gives CDR1 MDHEN, CDR2 SYDVKM. V shed 6 bases, J shed 9 bases, and the junction held 10 bases outside the gene matches. Here the CDR3 reads CASRIAGGVGSEQFF. CDR3 DNA: TGTGCCAGCAGAATAGCGGGGGGGGTTGGTAGTGAGCAGTTCTTC.

This clonotype was seen a single time. The DNA of the CDR3 is TGTGCCACAACAACGACAGACTCTGGGGCCAACGTCCTGACTTTC. Translating it yields CATTTTDSGANVLTF. V is TRBV10-3 and J is TRBJ2-6; D might be TRBD1 (5 bases). Per the germline V gene, CDR1 is ENHRY and CDR2 is SYGVKD. V lost 10 bases, J lost 0 bases, and 13 bases lay in between. This CDR3 is 15 amino acids long.

The chain has TRBV28 and TRBJ2-3, with 10 bases identical to TRBD2. Germline V gene lookup returns CDR1 MDHEN and CDR2 SYDVKM. The CDR3 is 15 residues long. V gave up 0 bases and J gave up 5 bases; unmatched junction bases: 2. In nucleotides, the CDR3 is TGTGCCAGCAGTTTATGGAGGACTAGCGGAGATACGCAGTATTTT. As protein: CASSLWRTSGDTQYF.

This clonotype was seen more than once but under ten times. This sequence joins TRBV27 and TRBJ2-4; TRBD2 is a possible D gene (7 bases). The DNA end is more similar to TRBJ2-7, so the J call may be wrong. Germline CDR1 reads MNHEY; CDR2 reads SMNVEV (reference sequence). The CDR3 is 15 amino acids. For the CDR3, the DNA is TGTGCCAGCAGTCCATACCCGGGGGGCGCATACGAGCAGTACTTC. Protein sequence: CASSPYPGGAYEQYF.

This chain joins TRBV4-3 and TRBJ2-5; TRBD2 matches 9 bases. Germline V lookup: CDR1 LGHNA, CDR2 YSLEER. The CDR3 runs 15 residues. The V and J ends lost 1 base and 3 bases, in that order; junction bases with no gene match: 3. CDR3 nucleotides: TGCGCCAGCAGCCAAGTGGCTAGCGGGGAAGAGACCCAGTACTTC. The encoded protein is CASSQVASGEETQYF.

This rearrangement joins TRBV5-1 to TRBJ1-1, with 7 bases fitting TRBD1. The V gene end was trimmed by 1 base and the J gene end by 0 bases; junction bases not matched to a gene: 6. Germline loops: CDR1 SGHRS, CDR2 YFSETQ. The CDR3 spans 16 residues. The CDR3 nucleotides are TGCGCCAGCAGCTTGTCTACCGGGACAGTGAACACTGAAGCTTTCTTT. Translation gives CASSLSTGTVNTEAFF.

J is TRBJ2-6 and V is TRBV9; 9 nucleotides match TRBD1. CDR3 length: 15 residues. CDR1 is SGDLS, CDR2 YYNGEE, per germline. The V gene end was trimmed by 7 bases and the J gene end by 0 bases; junction bases not matched to a gene: 2. CDR3 DNA: TGTGCCAGCGGGACAGGGATCTCTGGGGCCAACGTCCTGACTTTC. It encodes CASGTGISGANVLTF.

The table lists this clonotype with a few counts. The chain recombines TRBV7-9 with TRBJ2-7; 7 nucleotides align to TRBD2. The CDR3 spans 14 residues. Germline loops: CDR1 SEHNR, CDR2 FQNEAQ (reference sequence). J lost 2 bases, V lost 4 bases, and 5 bases had no gene match. DNA of the CDR3: TGTGCCAGCAGCTCCAGCGGACTAGCCTACGAGCAGTACTTC. This encodes CASSSSGLAYEQYF.

The chain couples TRBV15 to TRBJ1-4; weak D call: TRBD1 (5 bases). Germline values: CDR1 LNHNV, CDR2 YYDKDF (reference sequence). V was shortened by 2 bases and J by 6 bases, with 16 bases between the two germline ends. This CDR3 has 16 amino acids. The CDR3 DNA is TGTGCCACCAGCAGACAGGGTGGGGTGGGAGATGAAAAACTGTTTTTT. Translation gives CATSRQGGVGDEKLFF.

V gene TRBV7-2 combines with J gene TRBJ2-4; 7 nucleotides line up with TRBD1. Germline CDR1 reads SGHTA; CDR2 reads FQGNSA. V shed 5 bases and J 2 bases; nucleotides not matched to a gene: 6. The CDR3 length is 15 residues. The CDR3: CASSPQGVSKNIQYF. For the CDR3, the DNA is TGTGCCAGCAGCCCTCAGGGGGTATCCAAAAACATTCAGTACTTC.

V gene TRBV6-6 combines with J gene TRBJ1-2; D is possibly TRBD1 (5 bases). The V gene's germline CDR1 is MNHNY and CDR2 SVGAGI (reference sequence). V lost 9 bases and J lost 3, with 23 bases in between. The CDR3 loop spans 16 amino acids. DNA of the CDR3: TGTGCCAGGGGGGGAGTAACGGACACTTTGGACTATGGCTACACCTTC. This codes for CARGGVTDTLDYGYTF.

The chain carries TRBV10-3 and TRBJ2-5; D uncertain. V was clipped by 4 bases and J by 0 bases, with 12 bases between them. The CDR3 is 15 amino acids. The germline CDR1 and CDR2 sequences are ENHRY and SYGVKD. DNA for the CDR3: TGTGCCATCAGTGTAGATAAGGGTTACCAAGAGACCCAGTACTTC. Residues: CAISVDKGYQETQYF.

The J gene is TRBJ2-7, the V gene TRBV12-3 or TRBV12-4, with 7 bases that match TRBD1. V was clipped by 0 bases and J by 7 bases; unmatched bases: 12. This CDR3 region has 16 residues. The CDR3 nucleotides are TGTGCCAGCAGTTTAGCTATTACTCCGGGACAGAGTGAGCAGTACTTC. Its translation is CASSLAITPGQSEQYF.

This clonotype appeared a few times. The chain links TRBV20-1 to TRBJ2-7; 7 positions match TRBD1. Germline V gene lookup returns CDR1 DFQATT and CDR2 SNEGSKA (reference sequence). V trimming: 3 bases; J trimming: 1 base; junction bases outside the gene matches: 3. The CDR3 extends over 13 amino acids. The CDR3 sequence: CSASFRGSYEQYF. In DNA form, the CDR3 reads TGCAGTGCTAGCTTCAGGGGGTCCTACGAGCAGTACTTC.

The chain links TRBV15 to TRBJ2-4; possibly TRBD2 for D (5 bases). The J call may not be correct, given that the DNA end is closer to TRBJ2-5. This CDR3 comprises 19 residues. CDR1 and CDR2 (germline): LNHNV, YYDKDF (reference sequence). CDR3 in amino acids: CATSRDLPPYGRVEETQYF. Here the CDR3 DNA reads TGTGCCACCAGCAGAGATCTCCCCCCTTATGGGAGAGTTGAAGAGACCCAGTACTTC.

A note on this clonotype: The junction differs from germline at one of its ends, possibly a read error. The gene calls are TRBV7-9 and TRBJ2-7, with 9 bases matching TRBD1. Per germline, CDR1 SEHNR and CDR2 FQNEAQ (reference sequence). CDR3 length: 14 residues. CDR3 in DNA: TGTGCCGGCAGCCAACCGGGACAGGGCTGGGAGCAGTACTTC. Its translation: CAGSQPGQGWEQYF.

The chain links TRBV20-1 to TRBJ2-1; D assignment may be TRBD1 or TRBD2 (5 bases each). Germline lookup yields CDR1 DFQATT and CDR2 SNEGSKA (reference sequence). V was cut by 5 bases and J by 6 bases, with 14 bases left in between. This CDR3 region has 13 residues. The CDR3 spells CSAYPGTSNEQFF. As DNA, the CDR3 is TGCAGTGCTTACCCCGGGACCAGCAATGAGCAGTTCTTC.

A few counts support this clonotype. This chain uses TRBV6-6 with TRBJ2-7; 8 bases map to TRBD1. The CDR3 sequence is 13 residues long. With 8 bases clipped from V and 7 bases from J, the junction kept 10 bases outside the gene matches. Germline V CDR1 and CDR2: MNHNY, SVGAGI (reference sequence). CDR3 protein: CASFPPQGGEQYF. CDR3 DNA sequence: TGTGCCAGCTTTCCGCCACAGGGGGGTGAGCAGTACTTC.

The gene calls are TRBV7-2 and TRBJ2-6; 8 nucleotides agree with TRBD1. Germline V gene data show CDR1 as SGHTA and CDR2 as FQGNSA. V gave up 5 bases and J gave up 2 bases; unmatched junction bases: 5. The CDR3 runs 16 residues. This CDR3 reads CASSGQGGPGANVLTF. The DNA for the CDR3 is TGTGCCAGCAGCGGACAGGGAGGTCCTGGGGCCAACGTCCTGACTTTC.

This clonotype was seen a handful of times. V and J are TRBV5-1 and TRBJ1-2, with D uncertain. Germline CDR1 is SGHRS and CDR2 is YFSETQ. Trimming removed 4 bases from V and 6 bases from J, with 19 bases in between. This CDR3 has 15 residues. Written as DNA, the CDR3 is TGCGCCAGCAGCCGCAGAGAGGGTATGGATAATGGCTACACCTTC. Protein: CASSRREGMDNGYTF.

This chain uses TRBV28 with TRBJ2-5; 9 bases line up with TRBD1. V lost 6 bases to trimming and J lost 9 bases; unmatched junction nucleotides: 14. Germline lookup yields CDR1 MDHEN and CDR2 SYDVKM. This CDR3 has 15 residues. DNA of the CDR3: TGTGCCAGCAGATTTCACCGGGACAGGGATAGAGCCCAGTACTTC. Residues: CASRFHRDRDRAQYF.

This clonotype was seen repeatedly, ten times or more. This rearrangement joins TRBV6-1 to TRBJ2-2, with D maybe TRBD2 (7 bases). The CDR3 has 14 amino acids. In germline, CDR1 is MNHNS, CDR2 SASEGT. Trimming removed 6 bases from V and 3 bases from J, with 11 bases in between. The CDR3 bases are TGTGCCAGCAGCACAGGGAGGGACACCGGGGAGCTGTTTTTT. This sequence encodes CASSTGRDTGELFF.

The rearrangement uses TRBV19 and TRBJ2-7, with 9 bases fitting TRBD1. This CDR3 region has 14 residues. The germline gives CDR1 LNHDA, CDR2 SQIVND (reference sequence). V was pared by 2 bases and J by 5 bases, with 4 bases of the junction left unmatched. The CDR3 loop reads CASSITGGINEQYF. CDR3 bases: TGTGCCAGTAGTATAACAGGGGGCATTAACGAGCAGTACTTC.

The chain's CDR3 is CSAESLRGGYGYTF. The CDR3 bases are TGCAGTGCTGAATCTCTTCGGGGCGGCTATGGCTACACCTTC. This chain uses TRBV20-1 with TRBJ1-2; possibly TRBD1 for D (5 bases). CDR3 size: 14 residues. V lost 5 bases and J 4 bases, leaving 17 bases between the germline ends. CDR1 and CDR2 from the germline V gene are DFQATT and SNEGSKA (reference sequence).

V usage is TRBV18 and J usage is TRBJ2-3; D is ambiguous. The CDR3 has 15 residues. Trimming took 1 base from V and 3 from J, leaving 11 bases between them. Germline V gene lookup returns CDR1 KGHSH and CDR2 LQKENI. CDR3 DNA sequence: TGTGCCAGCTCACCACTTAGGGTCGGGACAGATACGCAGTATTTT. Protein product: CASSPLRVGTDTQYF. The full variable domain, rest sourced from reference TRBV18 and TRBJ2-3, is NAGVMQNPRHLVRRRGQEARLRCSPMKGHSHVYWYRQLPEEGLKFMVYLQKENIIDESGMPKERFSAEFPKEGPSILRIQQVVRGDSAAYFCASSPLRVGTDTQYFGPGTRLTVL.

The table lists this clonotype with a few counts. V and J are TRBV12-3 or TRBV12-4 and TRBJ2-6, with 7 bases lining up with TRBD1. The CDR3 is 16 amino acids. J lost 1 base, V lost 5 bases, and 5 bases had no gene match. The CDR3 DNA reads TGTGCCAGCAGTGAAGACAGGGCGTCTGGGGCCAACGTCCTGACTTTC. Encoded protein: CASSEDRASGANVLTF.

A remark on this clonotype: The junction departs from the called germline gene at one end, perhaps through a read error. The J gene is TRBJ2-7, the V gene TRBV4-1; D may be TRBD2 (5 bases). Germline V gene sequence: CDR1 MGHRA, CDR2 YSYEKL. The CDR3 runs 19 residues. In DNA, the CDR3 is TGCGCCAGCAGTCAAGCGCCAGCTGATCCGGGAAGCTCCTACAATGAGCAGTACTTC. Residues: CASSQAPADPGSSYNEQYF.

This chain links TRBV9 with TRBJ2-1, with a tentative D call TRBD2 (6 bases). Germline V gene sequence: CDR1 SGDLS, CDR2 YYNGEE. The CDR3 runs to 15 residues. The V and J ends lost 9 bases and 0 bases respectively, with 16 bases between them. As DNA, the CDR3 is TGTGCCACAGGGCGGGGCGGAGGCTCCTACAATGAGCAGTTCTTC. It yields the protein CATGRGGGSYNEQFF. Full variable domain (remainder filled in from reference TRBV9 and TRBJ2-1): DSGVTQTPKHLITATGQRVTLRCSPRSGDLSVYWYQQSLDQGLQFLIQYYNGEERAKGNILERFSAQQFPDLHSELNLSSLELGDSALYFCATGRGGGSYNEQFFGPGTRLTVL.

The V and J genes are TRBV6-5 and TRBJ2-1, with D tentatively TRBD1 (5 bases). Trimming stripped 0 bases from V and 5 bases from J, with 17 bases between. Germline V gene data show CDR1 as MNHEY and CDR2 as SVGAGI. This CDR3 comprises 17 residues. The CDR3, as DNA: TGTGCCAGCAGTTACTCAGGGGTAGGACGCCGACACAATGAGCAGTTCTTC. It specifies CASSYSGVGRRHNEQFF.

This rearrangement joins TRBV27 to TRBJ2-1; D is undetermined. Germline V gene data show CDR1 as MNHEY and CDR2 as SMNVEV (reference sequence). The CDR3 has 11 residues. V dropped 9 bases and J dropped 0 bases, with 3 bases sitting between them. CDR3 bases: TGTGCCAGTTGCTCCTACAATGAGCAGTTCTTC. It translates to CASCSYNEQFF.